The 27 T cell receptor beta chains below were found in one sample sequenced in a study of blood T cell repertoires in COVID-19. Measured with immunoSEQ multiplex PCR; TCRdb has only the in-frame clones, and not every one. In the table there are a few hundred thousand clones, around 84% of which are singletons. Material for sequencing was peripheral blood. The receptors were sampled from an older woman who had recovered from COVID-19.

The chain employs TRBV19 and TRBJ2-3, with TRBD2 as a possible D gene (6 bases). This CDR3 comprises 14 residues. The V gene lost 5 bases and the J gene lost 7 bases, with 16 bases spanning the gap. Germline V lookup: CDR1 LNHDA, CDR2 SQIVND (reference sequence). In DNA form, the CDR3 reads TGTGCCAGTAGTTCCAAAACGGGAGAGAATACGCAGTATTTT. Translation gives CASSSKTGENTQYF.

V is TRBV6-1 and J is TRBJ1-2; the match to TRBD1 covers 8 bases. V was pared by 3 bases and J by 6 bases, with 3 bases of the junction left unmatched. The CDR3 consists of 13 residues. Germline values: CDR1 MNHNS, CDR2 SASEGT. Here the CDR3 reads CASSEQGADGYTF. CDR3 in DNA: TGTGCCAGCAGTGAGCAGGGGGCGGATGGCTACACCTTC.

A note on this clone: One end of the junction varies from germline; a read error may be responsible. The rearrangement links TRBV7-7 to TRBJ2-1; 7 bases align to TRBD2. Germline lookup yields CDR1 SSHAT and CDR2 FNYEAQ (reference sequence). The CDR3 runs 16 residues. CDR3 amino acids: CASSNGKAGLPNEQFF. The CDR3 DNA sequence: TGTGCTAGCAGCAATGGAAAAGCGGGGCTTCCCAATGAGCAGTTCTTC.

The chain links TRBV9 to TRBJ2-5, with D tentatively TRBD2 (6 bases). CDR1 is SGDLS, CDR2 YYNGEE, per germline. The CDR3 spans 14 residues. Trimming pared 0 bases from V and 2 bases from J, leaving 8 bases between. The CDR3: CASSVGGEQETQYF. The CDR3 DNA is TGTGCCAGCAGCGTAGGGGGGGAGCAAGAGACCCAGTACTTC.

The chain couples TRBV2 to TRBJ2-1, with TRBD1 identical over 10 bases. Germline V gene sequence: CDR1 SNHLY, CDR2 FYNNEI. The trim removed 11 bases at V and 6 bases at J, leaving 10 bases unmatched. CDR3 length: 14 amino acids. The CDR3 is CAGARGQGGNEQFF. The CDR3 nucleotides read TGTGCCGGTGCTCGCGGACAGGGGGGCAATGAGCAGTTCTTC.

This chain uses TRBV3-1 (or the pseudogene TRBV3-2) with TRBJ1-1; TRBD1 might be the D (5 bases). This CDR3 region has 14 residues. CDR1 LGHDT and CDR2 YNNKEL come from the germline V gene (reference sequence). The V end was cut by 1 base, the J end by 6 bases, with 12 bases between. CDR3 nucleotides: TGTGCCAGCAGCCAAGTTCCAGGGCCAGCTGAAGCTTTCTTT. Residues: CASSQVPGPAEAFF.

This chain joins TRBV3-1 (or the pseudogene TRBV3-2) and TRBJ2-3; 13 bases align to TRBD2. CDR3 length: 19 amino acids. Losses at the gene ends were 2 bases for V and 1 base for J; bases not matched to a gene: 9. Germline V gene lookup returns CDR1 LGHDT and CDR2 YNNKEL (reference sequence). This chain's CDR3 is CASSQKGFGLAGGTDTQYF. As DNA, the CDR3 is TGTGCCAGCAGCCAAAAGGGTTTTGGACTAGCGGGGGGCACAGATACGCAGTATTTT.

This chain's CDR3 is CASSLTGEGNTIYF. The CDR3 nucleotides read TGTGCCAGCAGCTTGACAGGGGAGGGAAACACCATATATTTT. The V gene is TRBV9, the J gene TRBJ1-3; 8 bases line up with TRBD1. This CDR3 contains 14 residues. CDR1 is SGDLS and CDR2 is YYNGEE in the germline V gene. V was clipped by 4 bases and J by 4 bases; unmatched bases: 4.

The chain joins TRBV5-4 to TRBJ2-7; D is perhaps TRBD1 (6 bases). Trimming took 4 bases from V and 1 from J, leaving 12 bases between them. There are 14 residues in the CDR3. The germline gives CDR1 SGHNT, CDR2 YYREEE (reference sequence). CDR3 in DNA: TGTGCCAGCAGCCTTCGGGACACTTCCTACGAGCAGTACTTC. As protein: CASSLRDTSYEQYF. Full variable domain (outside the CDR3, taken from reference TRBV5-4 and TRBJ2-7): ETGVTQSPTHLIKTRGQQVTLRCSSQSGHNTVSWYQQALGQGPQFIFQYYREEENGRGNFPPRFSGLQFPNYSSELNVNALELDDSALYLCASSLRDTSYEQYFGPGTRLTVT.

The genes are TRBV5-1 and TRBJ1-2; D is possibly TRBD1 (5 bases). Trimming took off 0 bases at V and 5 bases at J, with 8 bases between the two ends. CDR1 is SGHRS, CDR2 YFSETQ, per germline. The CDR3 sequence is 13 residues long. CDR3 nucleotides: TGCGCCAGCAGCTTGGACGGGACTTATGGCTACACCTTC. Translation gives CASSLDGTYGYTF. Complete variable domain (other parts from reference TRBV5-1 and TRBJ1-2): KAGVTQTPRYLIKTRGQQVTLSCSPISGHRSVSWYQQTPGQGLQFLFEYFSETQRNKGNFPGRFSGRQFSNSRSEMNVSTLELGDSALYLCASSLDGTYGYTFGSGTRLTVV.

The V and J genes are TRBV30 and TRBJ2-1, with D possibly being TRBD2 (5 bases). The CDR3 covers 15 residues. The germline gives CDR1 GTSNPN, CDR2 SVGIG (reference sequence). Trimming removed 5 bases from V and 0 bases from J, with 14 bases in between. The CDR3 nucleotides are TGTGCCTGGGTGCCGACGGGGAGCTCCTACAATGAGCAGTTCTTC. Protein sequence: CAWVPTGSSYNEQFF.

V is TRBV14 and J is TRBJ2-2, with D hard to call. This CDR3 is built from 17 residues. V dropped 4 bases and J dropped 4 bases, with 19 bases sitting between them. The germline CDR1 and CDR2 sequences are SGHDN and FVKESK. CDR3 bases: TGTGCCAGCAGCCTTCTGGTTAGGCCAAGAGGCACCGGGGAGCTGTTTTTT. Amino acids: CASSLLVRPRGTGELFF.

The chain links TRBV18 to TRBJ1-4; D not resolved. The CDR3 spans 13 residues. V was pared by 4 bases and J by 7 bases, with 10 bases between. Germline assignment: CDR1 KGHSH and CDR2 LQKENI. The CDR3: CASSRGMGEKLFF. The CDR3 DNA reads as TGTGCCAGCTCACGAGGGATGGGTGAAAAACTGTTTTTT. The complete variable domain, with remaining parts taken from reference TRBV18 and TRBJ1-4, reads NAGVMQNPRHLVRRRGQEARLRCSPMKGHSHVYWYRQLPEEGLKFMVYLQKENIIDESGMPKERFSAEFPKEGPSILRIQQVVRGDSAAYFCASSRGMGEKLFFGSGTQLSVL.

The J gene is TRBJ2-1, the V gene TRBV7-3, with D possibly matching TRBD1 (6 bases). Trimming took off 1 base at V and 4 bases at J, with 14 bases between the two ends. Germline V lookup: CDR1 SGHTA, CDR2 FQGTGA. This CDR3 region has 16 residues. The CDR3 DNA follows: TGTGCCAGCAGCTTAATAGGGGGTTCATTATACAATGAGCAGTTCTTC. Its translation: CASSLIGGSLYNEQFF. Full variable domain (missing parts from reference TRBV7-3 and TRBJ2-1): GAGVSQTPSNKVTEKGKYVELRCDPISGHTALYWYRQSLGQGPEFLIYFQGTGAADDSGLPNDRFFAVRPEGSVSTLKIQRTERGDSAVYLCASSLIGGSLYNEQFFGPGTRLTVL.

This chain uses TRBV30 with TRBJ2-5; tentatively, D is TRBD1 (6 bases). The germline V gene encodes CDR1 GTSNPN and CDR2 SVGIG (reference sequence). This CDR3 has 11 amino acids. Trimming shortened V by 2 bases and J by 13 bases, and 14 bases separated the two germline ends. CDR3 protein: CAWSTGYPLYF. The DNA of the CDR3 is TGTGCCTGGAGTACAGGGTACCCCCTGTACTTC.

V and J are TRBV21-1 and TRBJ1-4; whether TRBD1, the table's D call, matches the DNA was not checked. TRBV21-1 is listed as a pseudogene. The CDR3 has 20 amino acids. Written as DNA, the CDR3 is TGTGCCAGCCACAAGATCGAGACAGGGGCGGTGGGATCGACTCCCGGAAAACTGTTTTTT. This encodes CASHKIETGAVGSTPGKLFF.

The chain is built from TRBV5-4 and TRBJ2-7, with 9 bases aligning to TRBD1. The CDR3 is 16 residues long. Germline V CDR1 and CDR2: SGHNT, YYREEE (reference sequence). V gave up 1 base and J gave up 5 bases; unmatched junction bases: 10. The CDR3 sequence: CASSLISGTGKNEQYF. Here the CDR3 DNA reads TGTGCCAGCAGCTTGATTTCCGGGACAGGGAAAAACGAGCAGTACTTC.

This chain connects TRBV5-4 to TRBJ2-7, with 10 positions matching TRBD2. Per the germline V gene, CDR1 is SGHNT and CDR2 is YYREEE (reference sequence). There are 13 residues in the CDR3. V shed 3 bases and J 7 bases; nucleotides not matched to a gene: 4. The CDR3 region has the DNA TGTGCCAGCAGCTCCCCGGGACTAGCGGAGCAGTACTTC. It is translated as CASSSPGLAEQYF.

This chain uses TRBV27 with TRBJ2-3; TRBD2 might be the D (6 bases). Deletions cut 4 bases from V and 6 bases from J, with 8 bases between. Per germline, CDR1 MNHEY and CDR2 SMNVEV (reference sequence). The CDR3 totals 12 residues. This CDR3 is CASSYRGDTQYF. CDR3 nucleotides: TGTGCCAGCAGTTACCGGGGGGATACGCAGTATTTT.

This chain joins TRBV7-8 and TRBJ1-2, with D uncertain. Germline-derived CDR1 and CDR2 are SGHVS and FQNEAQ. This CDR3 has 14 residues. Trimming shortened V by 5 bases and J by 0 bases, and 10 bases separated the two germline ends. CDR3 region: CASSPHPANYGYTF. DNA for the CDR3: TGTGCCAGCAGCCCGCACCCAGCTAACTATGGCTACACCTTC. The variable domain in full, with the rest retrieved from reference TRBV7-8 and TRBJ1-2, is GAGVSQSPRYKVAKRGQDVALRCDPISGHVSLFWYQQALGQGPEFLTYFQNEAQLDKSGLPSDRFFAERPEGSVSTLKIQRTQQEDSAVYLCASSPHPANYGYTFGSGTRLTVV.

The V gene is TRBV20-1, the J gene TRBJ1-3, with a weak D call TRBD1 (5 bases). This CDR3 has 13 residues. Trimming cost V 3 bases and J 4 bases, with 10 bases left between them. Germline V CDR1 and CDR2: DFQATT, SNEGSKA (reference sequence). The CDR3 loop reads CSASLQAGNTIYF. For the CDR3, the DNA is TGCAGTGCTAGTTTACAGGCGGGAAACACCATATATTTT.

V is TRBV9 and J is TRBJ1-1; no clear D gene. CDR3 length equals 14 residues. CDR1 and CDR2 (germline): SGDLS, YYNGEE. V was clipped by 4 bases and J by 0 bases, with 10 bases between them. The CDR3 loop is CASSPRPMNTEAFF. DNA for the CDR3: TGTGCCAGCAGCCCCAGGCCAATGAACACTGAAGCTTTCTTT. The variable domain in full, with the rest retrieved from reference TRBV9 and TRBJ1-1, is DSGVTQTPKHLITATGQRVTLRCSPRSGDLSVYWYQQSLDQGLQFLIQYYNGEERAKGNILERFSAQQFPDLHSELNLSSLELGDSALYFCASSPRPMNTEAFFGQGTRLTVV.

CDR3: CASSLGTQGLAGELFF. Here the CDR3 DNA reads TGTGCCAGCAGCTTAGGAACACAGGGGTTGGCCGGGGAGCTGTTTTTT. The rearrangement links TRBV11-3 to TRBJ2-2, with 7 nucleotides matching TRBD1. V shed 1 base and J 6 bases; nucleotides not matched to a gene: 8. Germline-derived CDR1 and CDR2 are SGHNT and YENEEA. CDR3 length: 16 amino acids.

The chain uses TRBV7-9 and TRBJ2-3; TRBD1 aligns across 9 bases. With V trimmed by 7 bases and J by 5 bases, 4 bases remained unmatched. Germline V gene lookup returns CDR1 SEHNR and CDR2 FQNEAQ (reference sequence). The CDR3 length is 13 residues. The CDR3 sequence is CASIGTGRDTQYF. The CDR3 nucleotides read TGTGCCAGCATTGGGACAGGGAGAGATACGCAGTATTTT.

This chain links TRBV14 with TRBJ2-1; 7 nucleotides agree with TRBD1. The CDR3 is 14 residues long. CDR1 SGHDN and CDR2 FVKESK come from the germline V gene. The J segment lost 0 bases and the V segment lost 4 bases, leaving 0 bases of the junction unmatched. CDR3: CASSRQGSYNEQFF. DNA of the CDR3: TGTGCCAGCAGCCGACAGGGCTCCTACAATGAGCAGTTCTTC.

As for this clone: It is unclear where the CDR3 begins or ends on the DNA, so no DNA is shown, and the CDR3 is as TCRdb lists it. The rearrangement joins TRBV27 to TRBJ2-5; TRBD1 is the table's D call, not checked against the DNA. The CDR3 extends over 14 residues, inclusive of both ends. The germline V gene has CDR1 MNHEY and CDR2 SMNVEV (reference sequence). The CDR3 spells CASSTSTGPETQYF.

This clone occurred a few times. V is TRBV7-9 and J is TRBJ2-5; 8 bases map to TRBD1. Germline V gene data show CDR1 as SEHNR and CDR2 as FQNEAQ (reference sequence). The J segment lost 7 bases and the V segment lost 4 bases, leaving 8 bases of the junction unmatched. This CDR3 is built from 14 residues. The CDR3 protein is CASSSSGQGGTQYF. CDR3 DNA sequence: TGTGCCAGCAGCTCCTCCGGACAGGGTGGGACCCAGTACTTC.